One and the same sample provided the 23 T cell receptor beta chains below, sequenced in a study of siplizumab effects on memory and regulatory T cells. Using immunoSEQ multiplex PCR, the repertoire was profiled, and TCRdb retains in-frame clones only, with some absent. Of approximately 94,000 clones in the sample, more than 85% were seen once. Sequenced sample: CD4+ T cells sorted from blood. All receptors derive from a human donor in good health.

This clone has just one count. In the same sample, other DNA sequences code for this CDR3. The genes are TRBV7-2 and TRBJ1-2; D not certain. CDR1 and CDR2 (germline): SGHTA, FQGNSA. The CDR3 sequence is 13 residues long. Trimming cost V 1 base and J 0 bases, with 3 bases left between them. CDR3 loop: CASSLDSNYGYTF. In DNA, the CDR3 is TGTGCCAGCAGCTTAGACTCTAACTATGGCTACACCTTC.

CDR3 in amino acids: CASSLDTGTYEQYF. CDR3 in DNA: TGTGCCAGCAGCTTAGATACAGGGACCTACGAGCAGTACTTC. This chain connects TRBV7-9 to TRBJ2-7, with D perhaps TRBD1 (6 bases). The CDR3 has 14 amino acids. Germline CDR1 and CDR2: SEHNR and FQNEAQ (reference sequence). Trimming pared 1 base from V and 2 bases from J, leaving 9 bases between.

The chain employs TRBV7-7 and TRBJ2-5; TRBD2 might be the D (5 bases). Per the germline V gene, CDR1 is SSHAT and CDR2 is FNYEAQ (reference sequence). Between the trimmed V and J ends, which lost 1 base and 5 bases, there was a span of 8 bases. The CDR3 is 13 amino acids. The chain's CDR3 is CASSLVRVETQYF. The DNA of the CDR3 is TGTGCCAGCAGCTTAGTGAGGGTGGAGACCCAGTACTTC.

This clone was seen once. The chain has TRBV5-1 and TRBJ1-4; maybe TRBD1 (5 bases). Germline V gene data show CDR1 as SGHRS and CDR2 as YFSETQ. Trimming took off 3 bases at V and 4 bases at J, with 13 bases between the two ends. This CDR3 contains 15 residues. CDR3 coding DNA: TGCGCCAGCAGCTCGTCCGGGACGAGTAATGAAAAACTGTTTTTT. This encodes CASSSSGTSNEKLFF.

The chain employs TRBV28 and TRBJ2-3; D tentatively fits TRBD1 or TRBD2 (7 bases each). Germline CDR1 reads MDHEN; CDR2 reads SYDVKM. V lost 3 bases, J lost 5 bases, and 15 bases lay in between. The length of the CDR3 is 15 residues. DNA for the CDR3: TGTGCCAGCAGTTTTCAGGGGGGGGGCCGAGATACGCAGTATTTT. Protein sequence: CASSFQGGGRDTQYF.

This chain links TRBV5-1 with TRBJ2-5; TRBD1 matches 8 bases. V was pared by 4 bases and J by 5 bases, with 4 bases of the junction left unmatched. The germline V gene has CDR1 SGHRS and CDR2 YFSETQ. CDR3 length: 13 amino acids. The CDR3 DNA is TGCGCCAGCAGCGGCGACAGGGGTGAGACCCAGTACTTC. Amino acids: CASSGDRGETQYF.

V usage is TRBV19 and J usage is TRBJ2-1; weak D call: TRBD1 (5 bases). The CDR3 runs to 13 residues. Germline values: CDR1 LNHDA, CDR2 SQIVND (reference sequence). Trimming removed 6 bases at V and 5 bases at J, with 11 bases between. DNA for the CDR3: TGTGCCAGTAGGAGGACACAGAACAATGAGCAGTTCTTC. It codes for CASRRTQNNEQFF. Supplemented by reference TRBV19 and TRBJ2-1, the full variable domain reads DGGITQSPKYLFRKEGQNVTLSCEQNLNHDAMYWYRQDPGQGLRLIYYSQIVNDFQKGDIAEGYSVSREKKESFPLTVTSAQKNPTAFYLCASRRTQNNEQFFGPGTRLTVL.

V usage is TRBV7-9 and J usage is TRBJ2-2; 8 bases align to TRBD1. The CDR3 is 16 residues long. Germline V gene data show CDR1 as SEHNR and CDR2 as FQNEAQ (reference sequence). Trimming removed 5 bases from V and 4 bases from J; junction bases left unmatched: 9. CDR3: CASSQKDRERTGELFF. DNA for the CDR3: TGTGCCAGCAGCCAGAAGGACAGGGAGCGCACCGGGGAGCTGTTTTTT.

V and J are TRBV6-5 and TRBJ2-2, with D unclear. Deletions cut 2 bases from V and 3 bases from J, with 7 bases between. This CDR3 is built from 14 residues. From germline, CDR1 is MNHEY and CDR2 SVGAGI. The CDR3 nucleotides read TGTGCCAGCAGTTACGGACGTTACACCGGGGAGCTGTTTTTT. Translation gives CASSYGRYTGELFF.

CDR3 in amino acids: CASSSRQGGDQPQHF. CDR3 in DNA: TGTGCCAGCAGTTCTCGCCAAGGGGGAGATCAGCCCCAGCATTTT. The rearrangement uses TRBV27 and TRBJ1-5; D possibly corresponds to TRBD1 (6 bases). Germline CDR1 is MNHEY and CDR2 is SMNVEV (reference sequence). This CDR3 has 15 amino acids. V shed 4 bases and J shed 5 bases, with 15 bases lying between them.

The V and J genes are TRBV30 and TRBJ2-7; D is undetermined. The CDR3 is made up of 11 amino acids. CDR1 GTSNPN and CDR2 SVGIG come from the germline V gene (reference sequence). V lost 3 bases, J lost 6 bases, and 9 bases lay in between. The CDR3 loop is CAWRLSFEQYF. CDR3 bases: TGTGCCTGGAGACTGAGTTTCGAGCAGTACTTC. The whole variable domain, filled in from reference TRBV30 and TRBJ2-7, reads SQTIHQWPATLVQPVGSPLSLECTVEGTSNPNLYWYRQAAGRGLQLLFYSVGIGQISSEVPQNLSASRPQDRQFILSSKKLLLSDSGFYLCAWRLSFEQYFGPGTRLTVT.

CDR3 in DNA: TGTGCCACCAAGAATTCCTACCGGGACAGTCTCTATAATTCACCCCTCCACTTT. This gives the protein CATKNSYRDSLYNSPLHF. J is TRBJ1-6 and V is TRBV7-9; 7 positions agree with TRBD1. Germline V gives CDR1 SEHNR, CDR2 FQNEAQ (reference sequence). V trimming: 10 bases; J trimming: 3 bases; junction bases outside the gene matches: 18. This CDR3 has 18 residues.

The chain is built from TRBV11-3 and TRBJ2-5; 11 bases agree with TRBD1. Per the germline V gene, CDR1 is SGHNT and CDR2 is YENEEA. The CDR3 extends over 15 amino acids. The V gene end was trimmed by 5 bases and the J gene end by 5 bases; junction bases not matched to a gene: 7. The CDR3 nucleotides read TGTGCCAGCAGCACTCGGACAGGGGGCGGGGAGACCCAGTACTTC. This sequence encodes CASSTRTGGGETQYF.

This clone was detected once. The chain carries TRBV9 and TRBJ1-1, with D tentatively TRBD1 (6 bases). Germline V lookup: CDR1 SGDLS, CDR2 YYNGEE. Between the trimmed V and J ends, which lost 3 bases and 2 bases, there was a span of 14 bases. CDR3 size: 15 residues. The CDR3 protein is CASSAGETPNTEAFF. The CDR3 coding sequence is TGTGCCAGCAGCGCAGGGGAGACACCCAACACTGAAGCTTTCTTT.

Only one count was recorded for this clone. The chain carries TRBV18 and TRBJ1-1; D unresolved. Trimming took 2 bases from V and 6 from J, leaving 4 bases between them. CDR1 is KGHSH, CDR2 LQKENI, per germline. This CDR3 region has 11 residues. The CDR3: CASSPDSEAFF. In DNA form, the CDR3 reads TGTGCCAGCTCACCAGACTCTGAAGCTTTCTTT. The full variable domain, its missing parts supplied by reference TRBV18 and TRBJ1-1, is NAGVMQNPRHLVRRRGQEARLRCSPMKGHSHVYWYRQLPEEGLKFMVYLQKENIIDESGMPKERFSAEFPKEGPSILRIQQVVRGDSAAYFCASSPDSEAFFGQGTRLTVV.

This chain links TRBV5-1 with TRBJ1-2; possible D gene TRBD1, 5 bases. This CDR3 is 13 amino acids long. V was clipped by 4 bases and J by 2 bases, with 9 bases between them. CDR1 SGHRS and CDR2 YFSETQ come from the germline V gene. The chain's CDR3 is CASSLTANYGYTF. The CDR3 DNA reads TGCGCCAGCAGCCTGACAGCAAACTATGGCTACACCTTC.

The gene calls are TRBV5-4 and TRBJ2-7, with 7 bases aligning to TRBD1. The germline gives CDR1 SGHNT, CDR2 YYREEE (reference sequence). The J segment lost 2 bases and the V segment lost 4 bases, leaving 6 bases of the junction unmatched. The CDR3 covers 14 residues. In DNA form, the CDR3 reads TGTGCCAGCAGCAAGGGACAGAAAACCTACGAGCAGTACTTC. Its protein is CASSKGQKTYEQYF.

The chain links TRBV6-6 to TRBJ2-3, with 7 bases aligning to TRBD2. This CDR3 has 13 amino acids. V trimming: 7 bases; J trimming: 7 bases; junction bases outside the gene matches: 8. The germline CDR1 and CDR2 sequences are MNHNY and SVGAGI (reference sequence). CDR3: CASTGLDLYTQYF. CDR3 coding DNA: TGTGCCAGCACCGGACTAGACTTATATACGCAGTATTTT.

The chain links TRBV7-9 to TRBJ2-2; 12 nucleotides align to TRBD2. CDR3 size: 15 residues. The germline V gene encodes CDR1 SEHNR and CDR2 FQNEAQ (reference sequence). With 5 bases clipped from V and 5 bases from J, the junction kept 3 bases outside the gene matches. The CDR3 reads CASSAGLAGTGELFF. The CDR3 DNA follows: TGTGCCAGCAGCGCCGGACTAGCGGGGACCGGGGAGCTGTTTTTT.

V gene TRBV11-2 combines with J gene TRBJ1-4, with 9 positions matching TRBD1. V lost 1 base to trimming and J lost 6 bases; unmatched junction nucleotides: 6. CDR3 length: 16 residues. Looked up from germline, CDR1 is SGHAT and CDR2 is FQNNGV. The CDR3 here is CASSLAGQGGDEKLFF. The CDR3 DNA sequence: TGTGCCAGCAGCTTAGCGGGACAGGGCGGAGATGAAAAACTGTTTTTT.

CDR3: CASSPLASTDTQYF. For the CDR3, the DNA is TGTGCCAGCAGCCCCCTGGCCAGTACAGATACGCAGTATTTT. V and J are TRBV2 and TRBJ2-3; D not resolved. V lost 6 bases, J lost 3 bases, and 13 bases lay in between. The CDR3 contains 14 residues. Germline CDR1 SNHLY, CDR2 FYNNEI.

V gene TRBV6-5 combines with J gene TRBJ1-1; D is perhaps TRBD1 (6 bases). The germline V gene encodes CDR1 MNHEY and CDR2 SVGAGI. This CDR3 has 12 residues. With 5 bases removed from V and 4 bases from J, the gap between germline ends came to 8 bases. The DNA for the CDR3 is TGTGCCAGCAGTCGGGGGGCCACTGAAGCTTTCTTT. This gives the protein CASSRGATEAFF.

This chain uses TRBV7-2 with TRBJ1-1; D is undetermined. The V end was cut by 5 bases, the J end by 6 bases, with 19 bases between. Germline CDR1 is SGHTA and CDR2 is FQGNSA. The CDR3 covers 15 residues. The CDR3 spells CASSPHTGLKAEAFF. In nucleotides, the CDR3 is TGTGCCAGCAGCCCGCACACTGGCTTGAAGGCTGAAGCTTTCTTT.